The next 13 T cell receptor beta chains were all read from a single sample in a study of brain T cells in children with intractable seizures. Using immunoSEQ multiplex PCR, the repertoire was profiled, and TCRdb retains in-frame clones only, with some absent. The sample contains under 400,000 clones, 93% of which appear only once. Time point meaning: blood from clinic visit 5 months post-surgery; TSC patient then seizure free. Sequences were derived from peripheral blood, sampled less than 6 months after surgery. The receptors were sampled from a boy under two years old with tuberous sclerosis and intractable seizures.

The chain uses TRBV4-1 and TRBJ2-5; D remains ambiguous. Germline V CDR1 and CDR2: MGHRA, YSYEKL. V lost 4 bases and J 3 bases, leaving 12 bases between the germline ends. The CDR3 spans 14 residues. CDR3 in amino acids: CASSRTPTKETQYF. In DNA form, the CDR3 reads TGCGCCAGCAGCCGAACCCCGACCAAAGAGACCCAGTACTTC.

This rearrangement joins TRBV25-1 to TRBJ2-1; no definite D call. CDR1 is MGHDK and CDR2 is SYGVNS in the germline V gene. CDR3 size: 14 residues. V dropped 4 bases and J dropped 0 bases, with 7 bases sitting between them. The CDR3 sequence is CASSVSRSYNEQFF. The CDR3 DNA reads TGTGCCAGCAGTGTCAGCCGCTCCTACAATGAGCAGTTCTTC.

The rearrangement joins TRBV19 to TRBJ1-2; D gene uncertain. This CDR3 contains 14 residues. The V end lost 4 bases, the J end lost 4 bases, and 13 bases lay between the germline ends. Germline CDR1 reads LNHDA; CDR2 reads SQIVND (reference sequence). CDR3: CASSSGRSSYGYTF. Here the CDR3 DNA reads TGTGCCAGTAGTAGTGGGCGTAGTAGCTATGGCTACACCTTC.

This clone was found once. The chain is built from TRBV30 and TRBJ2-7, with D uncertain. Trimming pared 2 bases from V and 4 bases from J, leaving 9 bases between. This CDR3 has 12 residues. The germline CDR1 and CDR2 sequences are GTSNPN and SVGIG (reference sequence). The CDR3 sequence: CAWSPRWYEQYF. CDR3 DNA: TGTGCCTGGAGTCCCAGGTGGTACGAGCAGTACTTC.

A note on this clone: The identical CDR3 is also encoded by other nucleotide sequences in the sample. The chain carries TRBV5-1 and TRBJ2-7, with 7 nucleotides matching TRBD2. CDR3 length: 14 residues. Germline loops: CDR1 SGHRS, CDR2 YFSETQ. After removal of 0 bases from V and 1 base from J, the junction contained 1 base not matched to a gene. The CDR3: CASSLAGGSYEQYF. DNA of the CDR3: TGCGCCAGCAGCTTGGCGGGAGGTTCCTACGAGCAGTACTTC.

CDR3 protein: CASSQDLPYEQYF. The CDR3, as DNA: TGTGCCAGCAGCCAAGATCTACCCTACGAGCAGTACTTC. The chain combines TRBV4-2 with TRBJ2-7; D not resolved. This CDR3 comprises 13 residues. From germline, CDR1 is LGHNA and CDR2 YNFKEQ. The V end lost 0 bases, the J end lost 2 bases, and 5 bases lay between the germline ends.

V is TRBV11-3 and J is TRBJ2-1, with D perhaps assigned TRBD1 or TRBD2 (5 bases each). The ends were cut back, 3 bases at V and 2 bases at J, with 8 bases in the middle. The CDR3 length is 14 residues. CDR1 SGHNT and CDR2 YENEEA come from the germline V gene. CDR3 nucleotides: TGTGCCAGCAGCTTGAGGGGCACCTACAATGAGCAGTTCTTC. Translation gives CASSLRGTYNEQFF.

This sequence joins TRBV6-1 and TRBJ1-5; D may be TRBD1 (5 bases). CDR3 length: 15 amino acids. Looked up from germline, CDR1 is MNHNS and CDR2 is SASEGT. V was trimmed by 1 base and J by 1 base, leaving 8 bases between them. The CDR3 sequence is CASSEVRASNQPQHF. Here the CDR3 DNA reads TGTGCCAGCAGTGAAGTCAGGGCGAGCAATCAGCCCCAGCATTTT.

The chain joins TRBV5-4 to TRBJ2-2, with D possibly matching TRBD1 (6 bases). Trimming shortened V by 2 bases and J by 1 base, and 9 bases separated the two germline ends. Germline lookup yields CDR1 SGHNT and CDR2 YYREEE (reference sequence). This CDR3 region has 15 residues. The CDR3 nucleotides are TGTGCCAGCAGCTTCGGGACAAAGAACACCGGGGAGCTGTTTTTT. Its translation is CASSFGTKNTGELFF.

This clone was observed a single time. In nucleotides, the CDR3 is TGTGCCAGCAGCCCCCGGCTAGCGGGGGGCTCCTACAATGAGCAGTTCTTC. The encoded protein is CASSPRLAGGSYNEQFF. The V and J genes are TRBV9 and TRBJ2-1, with 11 bases lining up with TRBD2. Germline CDR1 is SGDLS and CDR2 is YYNGEE. This CDR3 contains 17 residues. Trimming cost V 4 bases and J 0 bases; bases outside gene matches: 6.

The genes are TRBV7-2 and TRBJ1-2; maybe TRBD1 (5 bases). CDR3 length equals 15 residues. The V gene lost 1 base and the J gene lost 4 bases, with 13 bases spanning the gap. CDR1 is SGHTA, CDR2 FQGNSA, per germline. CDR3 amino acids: CASSLVFRAVYGYTF. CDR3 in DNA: TGTGCCAGCAGCTTAGTGTTCAGGGCGGTCTATGGCTACACCTTC.

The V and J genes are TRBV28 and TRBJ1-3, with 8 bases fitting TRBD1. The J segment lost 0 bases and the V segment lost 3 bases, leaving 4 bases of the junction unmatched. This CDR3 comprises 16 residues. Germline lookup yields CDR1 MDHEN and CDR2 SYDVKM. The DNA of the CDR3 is TGTGCCAGCAGTTTTATGGGACAGGTCTCTGGAAACACCATATATTTT. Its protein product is CASSFMGQVSGNTIYF.

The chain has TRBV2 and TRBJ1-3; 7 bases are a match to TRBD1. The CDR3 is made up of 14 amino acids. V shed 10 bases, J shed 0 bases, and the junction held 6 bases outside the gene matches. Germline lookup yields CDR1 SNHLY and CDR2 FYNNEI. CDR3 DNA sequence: TGTGCCACCATGGGGACAGACTCTGGAAACACCATATATTTT. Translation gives CATMGTDSGNTIYF.